The rows below give T cell receptor beta chains drawn from one sample of a study of cytomegalovirus exposure and HLA in healthy donors. Profiling relied on immunoSEQ multiplex PCR, and the TCRdb table lists in-frame clones only, not all of them. This table holds about 120,000 clones, almost 85% found once. Sequencing used PBMCs. These receptors all come from a woman younger than 30 in good health and CMV-seronegative. Each CDR3 is given with its conserved first and last residue. A D gene is named only where the DNA matches it firmly. Rows may omit the clone size; those that give it use once, few, many or a size class.

J gene: TRBJ2-1; clone size: few; V gene: TRBV7-2; D gene: -; CDR3 protein: CASSYRTSDYNEQFF; CDR3 DNA: TGTGCCAGCAGTTATCGGACATCCGACTACAATGAGCAGTTCTTC
J gene: TRBJ1-5; clone size: few; V gene: TRBV6-5; D gene: -; CDR3 protein: CASRERGLNQPQHF; CDR3 DNA: TGTGCCAGCCGAGAGAGAGGTCTCAACCAGCCCCAGCATTTT
J gene: TRBJ2-1; clone size: -; V gene: TRBV10-3; D gene: TRBD2; CDR3 protein: CAIGAGATIEQFF; CDR3 DNA: TGTGCCATCGGGGCGGGAGCCACGATTGAGCAGTTCTTC
J gene: TRBJ2-7; clone size: -; V gene: TRBV2; D gene: TRBD2; CDR3 protein: CASSDWTSGAYEQYF; CDR3 DNA: TGTGCCAGCAGTGATTGGACTAGCGGAGCCTACGAGCAGTACTTC
J gene: TRBJ2-4; clone size: -; V gene: TRBV7-9; D gene: -; CDR3 protein: CASSLGAEGFPAAKNIQYF; CDR3 DNA: TGTGCCAGCAGCTTAGGAGCGGAGGGATTCCCTGCGGCCAAAAACATTCAGTACTTC
J gene: TRBJ1-1; clone size: -; V gene: TRBV7-9; D gene: -; CDR3 protein: CASSLGKSRGSDTEAFF; CDR3 DNA: TGTGCCAGCAGCTTAGGAAAATCTCGGGGGTCGGACACTGAAGCTTTCTTT
J gene: TRBJ2-7; clone size: once; V gene: TRBV4-1; D gene: TRBD2; CDR3 protein: CASSQEGLAGAYEQYF; CDR3 DNA: TGCGCCAGCAGCCAAGAGGGCCTAGCGGGGGCCTACGAGCAGTACTTC
J gene: TRBJ2-7; clone size: -; V gene: TRBV4-3; D gene: -; CDR3 protein: CASSQDYAGSSYEQYF; CDR3 DNA: TGCGCCAGCAGCCAAGATTATGCGGGGAGCTCCTACGAGCAGTACTTC
J gene: TRBJ1-5; clone size: -; V gene: TRBV19; D gene: TRBD1; CDR3 protein: CASSARTGRGNQPQHF; CDR3 DNA: TGTGCCAGTAGTGCTAGGACAGGGAGGGGTAATCAGCCCCAGCATTTT
J gene: TRBJ2-7; clone size: once; V gene: TRBV4-2; D gene: -; CDR3 protein: CASSQPGRGGGEQYF; CDR3 DNA: TGTGCCAGCAGCCAACCGGGGCGGGGAGGCGGCGAGCAGTACTTC
J gene: TRBJ1-2; clone size: -; V gene: TRBV20-1; D gene: -; CDR3 protein: CSAEQEYGYTF; CDR3 DNA: TGCAGTGCTGAACAGGAGTATGGCTACACCTTC
J gene: TRBJ2-7; clone size: -; V gene: TRBV15; D gene: -; CDR3 protein: CATSRDLTSISF; CDR3 DNA: TGTGCCACCAGCAGAGATCTTACTAGCATCAGCTTC
J gene: TRBJ2-2; clone size: -; V gene: TRBV27; D gene: -; CDR3 protein: CASSLLWSRDTGELFF; CDR3 DNA: TGTGCCAGCAGTTTATTGTGGTCGAGAGACACCGGGGAGCTGTTTTTT
J gene: TRBJ1-4; clone size: -; V gene: TRBV6-5; D gene: -; CDR3 protein: CASGRRGSEKLFF; CDR3 DNA: TGTGCCAGCGGCCGGAGGGGCTCGGAAAAACTGTTTTTT
J gene: TRBJ1-4; clone size: -; V gene: TRBV6-5; D gene: -; CDR3 protein: CASSRQVPANEKLFF; CDR3 DNA: TGTGCCAGCAGTCGACAGGTCCCGGCTAATGAAAAACTGTTTTTT
J gene: TRBJ2-2; clone size: -; V gene: TRBV7-6; D gene: -; CDR3 protein: CASTLTGELFF; CDR3 DNA: TGTGCCAGCACCCTAACCGGGGAGCTGTTTTTT